This T cell receptor beta chain derives from a study of CD8 T cells in Susac syndrome. The RNA, about 0.5 to 1 ug, was put through reverse transcription using random hexamers. In TCRdb, the immunoSEQ multiplex PCR reads were re-called with MiXCR into one record per CDR3 protein. Among roughly 140,000 distinct CDR3 sequences listed, around 94% were seen once. Sequencing of TCR beta was undertaken in CD8+ and CD4+ T cells derived from blood. Healthy donors constituted the control group, matched for age and sex. What was sequenced was CD8+ T cells from PBMCs. The sequence derives from a human donor in good health.

The CDR3 bases are TGTGCTAGTGGTTTGATTACACTCAATGAGCAGTTCTTC. Translating it yields CASGLITLNEQFF. The chain combines TRBV12-5 with TRBJ2-1; the D is unclear. The V end was cut by 2 bases, the J end by 6 bases, with 8 bases between. This CDR3 is 13 amino acids long. Germline V CDR1 and CDR2: LGHNT, FRNRAP.